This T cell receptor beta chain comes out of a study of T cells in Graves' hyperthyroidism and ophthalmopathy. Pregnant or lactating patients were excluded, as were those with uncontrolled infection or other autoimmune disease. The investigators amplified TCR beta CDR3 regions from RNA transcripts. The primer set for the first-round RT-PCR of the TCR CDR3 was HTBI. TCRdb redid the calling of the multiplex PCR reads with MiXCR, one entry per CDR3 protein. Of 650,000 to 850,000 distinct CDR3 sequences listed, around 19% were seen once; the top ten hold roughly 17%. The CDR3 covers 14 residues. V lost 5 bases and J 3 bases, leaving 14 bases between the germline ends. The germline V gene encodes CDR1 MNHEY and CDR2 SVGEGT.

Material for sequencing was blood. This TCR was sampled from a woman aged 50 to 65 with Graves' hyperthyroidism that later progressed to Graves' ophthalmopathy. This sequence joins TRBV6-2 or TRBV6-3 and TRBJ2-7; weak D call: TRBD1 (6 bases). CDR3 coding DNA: TGTGCCAGCAGTGTAGGGGACAACTACTACGAGCAGTACTTC. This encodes CASSVGDNYYEQYF.